The clone carrying this TCR beta chain was seen a handful of times. What it binds is unknown. The CDR3 runs to 15 residues. The germline gives CDR1 MNHEY, CDR2 SMNVEV (reference sequence). Trimming took off 3 bases at V and 5 bases at J, with 17 bases between the two ends. The data stem from a study of metastatic and nonmetastatic thyroid tumors. For the study at large: Both malignant and benign thyroid patients supplied peripheral blood and tumor or nodule tissue samples, across which the repertoires of these patients were then compared.

In the study's own analysis: The study took CDR3 differences across clinicopathological groups and made a distant-metastasis classifier for papillary thyroid cancer from them. With MiXCR, TCRdb reprocessed the PCR reads. None of the V and J calls come from the authors' own analysis; TCRdb made them. The sample has over 20,000 clones, under 35% seen once. Whole-study results and caveats: In blood and tumor, TCR beta diversity was reportedly significantly higher in malignant thyroid tumors than in benign nodules.

Not a single patient had been given any form of treatment at any point before undergoing thyroid surgery. The source is a female donor with papillary thyroid cancer or a benign thyroid nodule (not recorded which). Some clones in this sample may be carry-over from other donors' samples. The source material was blood. This chain connects TRBV27 to TRBJ2-7; possible D gene TRBD1, 5 bases. For the CDR3, the DNA is TGTGCCAGCAGTTTGTCAGGGTCCCTCTTCGACGAGCAGTACTTC. Translated: CASSLSGSLFDEQYF.